This T cell receptor beta chain was identified during a study of blood T cell repertoires in COVID-19. CDR1 MNHGY and CDR2 SVAAGI come from the germline V gene. With V trimmed by 1 base and J by 3 bases, 8 bases remained unmatched. This CDR3 is built from 18 residues. The assay was immunoSEQ multiplex PCR, and TCRdb's table has in-frame clones only and misses some. The sample has tens of thousands of clones, roughly 85% seen once. The clonotype was recovered from a woman older than 75 with acute or convalescent COVID-19. The chain couples TRBV6-9 to TRBJ2-3; TRBD2 matches at 12 bases. The specimen sequenced was peripheral blood. This CDR3 reads CASSYLGLAGGPTDTQYF. The CDR3 DNA follows: TGTGCCAGCAGTTATTTAGGGCTAGCGGGAGGGCCGACAGATACGCAGTATTTT.